One and the same sample provided the 21 T cell receptor beta chains below, sequenced in a study of tumor-infiltrating lymphocytes in primary liver carcinoma. Starting material of approximately 500 ng total RNA yielded TCR beta cDNA via a constant-region primer. Three nested multiplex PCR rounds, a slightly modified ARM-PCR method, built the TCR beta libraries. The first two PCR rounds used TRBV1-TRBV30 forward primers with a C-beta reverse primer, around 10 cycles each. TCRdb ran MiXCR on the multiplex PCR reads and lists one entry per CDR3 protein. The table includes roughly 330,000 distinct CDR3 sequences, almost 65% detected once. The authors took blood RNA from unsorted whole blood and also extracted germline DNA. Specimen: peripheral blood. These receptors were taken from a man in his forties with primary liver carcinoma and hepatitis B virus infection.

The V and J genes are TRBV6-5 and TRBJ1-1, with D tentatively TRBD1 (6 bases). This CDR3 has 15 residues. The germline V gene encodes CDR1 MNHEY and CDR2 SVGAGI. Trimming shortened V by 2 bases and J by 7 bases, and 17 bases separated the two germline ends. CDR3 in amino acids: CASSYPGACRVEAFF. The DNA for the CDR3 is TGTGCCAGCAGTTACCCGGGGGCCTGCCGTGTTGAAGCTTTCTTT.

Turning to this clonotype: A read error may produce the germline difference seen at one junction end. The CDR3: CASRGYYEQYF. CDR3 nucleotide sequence: TGCGCCAGCAGGGGTTACTACGAGCAGTACTTC. The gene calls are TRBV5-8 and TRBJ2-7, with a tentative D call TRBD1 (6 bases). Germline loops: CDR1 SGHTS, CDR2 YDEGEE. This CDR3 is built from 11 residues.

At least ten counts were recorded for this clonotype. As DNA, the CDR3 is TGTGCCAGCAGTTACTCCCCAGGAATCTACAATGAGCAGTTCTTC. It is translated as CASSYSPGIYNEQFF. The rearrangement links TRBV6-5 to TRBJ2-1; D remains ambiguous. From germline, CDR1 is MNHEY and CDR2 SVGAGI. V was clipped by 0 bases and J by 3 bases, with 9 bases between them. The CDR3 is 15 residues long.

The chain uses TRBV4-3 and TRBJ1-3; D is ambiguous. The CDR3 is 17 amino acids. Trimming cost V 1 base and J 0 bases, with 13 bases left between them. CDR1 is LGHNA and CDR2 is YSLEER in the germline V gene. The CDR3 nucleotides read TGCGCCAGCAGCCAAGGGACCGACACCATCTCTGGAAACACCATATATTTT. Amino acid sequence: CASSQGTDTISGNTIYF.

J is TRBJ1-1 and V is TRBV30; D is unresolved. The CDR3 sequence is 14 residues long. V shed 2 bases and J shed 0 bases, with 10 bases lying between them. In germline, CDR1 is GTSNPN, CDR2 SVGIG (reference sequence). Written as DNA, the CDR3 is TGTGCCTGGAGTTTCCCGGGCCTGAACACTGAAGCTTTCTTT. Amino acid sequence: CAWSFPGLNTEAFF.

Regarding this clonotype: This may come from a read error, since a much larger clone is one base off. CDR3 residues: CASRMTGTLEAFF. CDR3 DNA sequence: TGTGCCAGCAGGATGACAGGGACGCTTGAAGCTTTCTTT. V gene TRBV6-1 combines with J gene TRBJ1-1, with 7 positions matching TRBD1. Germline-derived CDR1 and CDR2 are MNHNS and SASEGT. This CDR3 is 13 amino acids long. The ends lost 6 bases at V and 7 bases at J; junction bases unmatched: 8.

Turning to this clonotype: A much larger clone lies one base from this, so it may be a read error. The rearrangement joins TRBV6-5 to TRBJ2-7; D unresolved. The CDR3 has 14 amino acids. CDR1 MNHEY and CDR2 SVGAGI come from the germline V gene. CDR3 residues: CVSSYAAEYYEQYF. The CDR3 region has the DNA TGTGTCAGCAGTTATGCTGCAGAGTACTACGAGCAGTACTTC.

Concerning this clonotype itself: A read error is possible here, since a much larger clone lies one base away. The chain employs TRBV4-1 and TRBJ2-3; no clear D. Germline loops: CDR1 MGHRA, CDR2 YSYEKL. This CDR3 is built from 13 residues. The ends were cut back, 8 bases at V and 6 bases at J, with 15 bases in the middle. The CDR3 nucleotides read TGCGCCAGCGCCGAGTGGCAGAGGGATACGCAGTATTTT. Translating it yields CASAEWQRDTQYF.

This clonotype was detected a few times. The CDR3 does not end in the conserved phenylalanine or tryptophan, so this is likely a read error. This chain connects TRBV11-2 to TRBJ2-1; 8 positions agree with TRBD2. This CDR3 is 15 amino acids long. Per the germline V gene, CDR1 is SGHAT and CDR2 is FQNNGV. CDR3 protein: CASSPERERYNEQFL. The CDR3 DNA sequence: TGTGCCAGCAGCCCCGAGCGGGAGAGGTACAATGAACAGTTCCTC.

This clonotype was seen many times. The chain has TRBV29-1 and TRBJ1-4, with 10 bases aligning to TRBD1. The length of the CDR3 is 12 residues. From germline, CDR1 is SQVTM and CDR2 ANQGSEA. Germline trimming cut 7 bases from V and 8 bases from J; bases unmatched to any gene: 4. The CDR3: CSARDRGEKLFF. CDR3 DNA: TGCAGCGCCCGGGACAGGGGCGAAAAACTGTTTTTT.

On this clonotype itself: A much larger clone lies one base from this, so it may be a read error. The chain carries TRBV6-5 and TRBJ2-7; D might be TRBD2 (7 bases). The V gene lost 0 bases and the J gene lost 8 bases, with 14 bases spanning the gap. CDR1 is MNHEY, CDR2 SVGAGI, per germline. The CDR3 extends over 14 amino acids. The CDR3 DNA is TGTGCCAGCAGTTACTCACGGGGGGCCCACAAGCAGTACTTC. Its protein product is CASSYSRGAHKQYF.

This clonotype was seen ten or more times. The chain is built from TRBV29-1 and TRBJ2-2, with 7 bases matching TRBD2. Germline CDR1 reads SQVTM; CDR2 reads ANQGSEA. CDR3 length: 13 residues. V lost 7 bases and J lost 4; bases outside the gene matches: 6. Written as DNA, the CDR3 is TGCAGCGGGCGGGAGATTGGCACCGGGGAGCTGTTTTTT. Translating gives CSGREIGTGELFF.

This clonotype was found a few times. The J gene is TRBJ2-3, the V gene TRBV5-1; tentative D call: TRBD2 (6 bases). CDR3 length: 16 residues. With 0 bases removed from V and 1 base from J, the gap between germline ends came to 12 bases. In germline, CDR1 is SGHRS, CDR2 YFSETQ. For the CDR3, the DNA is TGCGCCAGCAGCTTGGAACTAGCCTCTCGCACAGATACGCAGTATTTT. Translating it yields CASSLELASRTDTQYF.

This sequence joins TRBV20-1 and TRBJ1-2; D remains unclear. Germline V lookup: CDR1 DFQATT, CDR2 SNEGSKA (reference sequence). The germline V and J ends were trimmed by 3 bases and 7 bases, with 12 bases remaining between them. The CDR3 length is 12 residues. This CDR3 reads CSASYYGSGYTF. CDR3 DNA: TGCAGTGCTAGCTATTACGGCTCTGGCTACACCTTC.

This clonotype has more than one count but fewer than ten. This chain uses TRBV6-1 with TRBJ2-2; 9 bases align to TRBD2. The junction had 4 bases not matched to a gene; V was cut back by 5 bases and J by 6 bases. This CDR3 has 14 residues. Germline CDR1 reads MNHNS; CDR2 reads SASEGT. The CDR3 loop reads CASSPAGGPGELFF. The CDR3 DNA follows: TGTGCCAGCAGTCCCGCGGGGGGGCCCGGGGAGCTGTTTTTT.

This clonotype was detected many times. This rearrangement joins TRBV6-6 to TRBJ2-6; 7 bases are a match to TRBD1. CDR3 size: 14 residues. CDR1 is MNHNY, CDR2 SVGAGI, per germline (reference sequence). J was trimmed by 2 bases and V by 7 bases; bases with no gene match: 2. CDR3 sequence: CASTDRAGANVLTF. The CDR3 bases are TGTGCCAGCACCGACAGGGCTGGGGCCAACGTCCTGACTTTC.

The chain is built from TRBV24-1 and TRBJ2-3, with no clear D. The length of the CDR3 is 13 residues. Germline CDR1 KGHDR, CDR2 SFDVKD. V gave up 5 bases and J gave up 3 bases, with 8 bases separating them. CDR3 protein: CATSASCTDTQYF. Here the CDR3 DNA reads TGTGCCACCAGTGCCTCGTGTACAGATACGCAGTATTTT.

The V call is TRBV7-8, the J call TRBJ1-2, with 8 nucleotides matching TRBD1. With 5 bases clipped from V and 5 bases from J, the junction kept 10 bases outside the gene matches. The germline V gene encodes CDR1 SGHVS and CDR2 FQNEAQ. This CDR3 contains 15 residues. The CDR3 reads CASSPRTGSVYGYTF. CDR3 nucleotide sequence: TGTGCCAGCAGCCCAAGGACAGGGAGCGTTTATGGCTACACCTTC.

About this clonotype: The junction and the germline gene differ at one end; a read error may be behind it. The chain links TRBV12-3 or TRBV12-4 to TRBJ2-2, with 11 bases aligning to TRBD2. The CDR3 is 15 amino acids. The CDR3 protein is CARSSGTSGTRELFF. As DNA, the CDR3 is TGTGCCCGCAGTTCCGGGACTAGCGGCACCAGGGAGCTGTTTTTT.

The V gene is TRBV5-1, the J gene TRBJ1-5, with TRBD1 identical over 11 bases. V dropped 2 bases and J dropped 6; count of bases not matched to a gene: 7. Germline assignment: CDR1 SGHRS and CDR2 YFSETQ. The CDR3 runs 16 residues. The CDR3 region is CASSFGTGGVGQPQHF. The DNA of the CDR3 is TGCGCCAGCAGCTTTGGGACAGGGGGTGTAGGTCAGCCCCAGCATTTT.

This chain joins TRBV20-1 and TRBJ1-1; D is possibly TRBD1 (5 bases). V was pared by 3 bases and J by 0 bases, with 17 bases between. Germline V gene lookup returns CDR1 DFQATT and CDR2 SNEGSKA (reference sequence). CDR3 length: 16 residues. The CDR3 region has the DNA TGCAGTGCTAGGGACTACAGGAATACCGTGAACACTGAAGCTTTCTTT. Its translation is CSARDYRNTVNTEAFF.